This TCR beta chain was sequenced for a study of blood T cell repertoires in COVID-19 (TCRdb year 2020). Regarding the research as a whole: Samples covering the acute and convalescent phases of COVID-19 were provided by collaborators in the United States, Italy and Spain. The prospective study material was composed of cDNA or gDNA derived from T cells, B-cell-depleted T cells, or PBMCs. HLA class I and class II types, where available, came from metadata supplied by the sample provider rather than from assay-based typing. Subjects who had been exposed to COVID-19, were actively infected with it, or had recovered from it provided the deeply sampled blood TCRbeta repertoires that made up the dataset. The repertoires were released in a freely available public database intended as a resource for research on the immune response to SARS-CoV-2. Sample metadata almost always included a de-identified subject ID, COVID-19 status, age in years and sex. Samples came from the ongoing ImmuneRACE study (first 160 participants) plus 1,254 subjects from 6 global collaborators.

Each collaborating institution followed its own protocols to collect whole blood in K2EDTA tubes. For TCRbeta analysis, collaborator samples were shipped as frozen whole blood, as isolated PBMCs, or as DNA extracted from either sample type. TCRbeta CDR3 regions were amplified from genomic DNA by means of the immunoSEQ Assay, a bias-controlled multiplex PCR. On the authors' methods: Within the assay, amplification of reference gene primers was used to estimate how many nucleated cells each sample contained. To quantify the absolute abundance of each unique TCRbeta CDR3 rearrangement, sequence reads were collapsed and filtered. For each sample, productive Simpson clonality was calculated by taking the square root of Simpson's diversity index across productive rearrangements. In TCRdb, the immuneACCESS table is reduced to in-frame sequences with V and J assigned. These tables do not hold every clone; where another copy was compared, an unresolved V gene accounts for under half, and the others remain unexplained. Clone size and the V and J calls come from that table; the DNA yielded D and trimming. The sample records approximately 47,000 clones, under 95% of which are singletons. The ten largest make up over 15% of the sample.

Notes on this clone: Which antigen it targets is not known. No base quality values were provided; no much bigger clone lies one nucleotide off.

Study-wide conclusions, independent of this receptor: Clinical and demographic metadata were provided uncurated, with the amount varying by source and participant.

Per the germline V gene, KGHSH is the CDR1 and LQKENI is the CDR2. The CDR3 goes from the cysteine to the phenylalanine over 16 residues. The sequence is cut down to CDR3 DNA, 48 bases in frame from base 1. V is pruned by 3 bases and J by 7 bases, leaving 11 bases of the junction without a gene match. The sequence derives from a man between 70 and 80 years old with active COVID-19. The sequencing input was peripheral blood. The sequence joins TRBV18 to TRBJ2-1, and 8 junctional nucleotides match TRBD2. The DNA reads as follows: TGTGCCAGCTCACCGAGGGCGGGAGGAGATGCAAATGAGCAGTTCTTC. The resulting protein is CASSPRAGGDANEQFF.